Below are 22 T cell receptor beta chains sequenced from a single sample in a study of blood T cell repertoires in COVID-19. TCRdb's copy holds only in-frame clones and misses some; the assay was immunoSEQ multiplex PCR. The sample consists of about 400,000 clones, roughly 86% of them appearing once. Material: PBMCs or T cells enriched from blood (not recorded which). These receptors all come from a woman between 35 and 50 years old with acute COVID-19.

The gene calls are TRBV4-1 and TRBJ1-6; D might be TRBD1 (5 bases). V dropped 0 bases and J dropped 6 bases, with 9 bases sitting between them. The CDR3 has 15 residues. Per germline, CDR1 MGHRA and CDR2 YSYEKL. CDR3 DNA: TGCGCCAGCAGCCAAGAGCAGGGTCGTAATTCACCCCTCCACTTT. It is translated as CASSQEQGRNSPLHF.

This chain's CDR3 is CASSYQSGGRELFF. In DNA form, the CDR3 reads TGTGCCAGCAGTTATCAGTCGGGGGGCCGGGAGCTGTTTTTT. The chain combines TRBV6-5 with TRBJ2-2; D is possibly TRBD2 (7 bases). The CDR3 sequence is 14 residues long. V shed 3 bases and J shed 9 bases, with 14 bases lying between them. From germline, CDR1 is MNHEY and CDR2 SVGAGI.

CDR3 residues: CASRRDRGNEQYF. The CDR3 coding sequence is TGTGCCAGCAGACGGGACAGGGGCAACGAGCAGTACTTC. The chain couples TRBV6-5 to TRBJ2-7, with 10 bases aligning to TRBD1. The CDR3 loop spans 13 amino acids. The V segment lost 6 bases and the J segment 5 bases; nucleotides outside the gene matches: 4. Germline assignment: CDR1 MNHEY and CDR2 SVGAGI.

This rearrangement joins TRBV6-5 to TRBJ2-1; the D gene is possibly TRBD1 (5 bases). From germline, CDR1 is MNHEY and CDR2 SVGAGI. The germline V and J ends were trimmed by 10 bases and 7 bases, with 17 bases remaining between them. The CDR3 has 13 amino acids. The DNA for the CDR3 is TGTGCCACCGCATATTACCAGGGAAATGAGCAGTTCTTC. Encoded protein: CATAYYQGNEQFF.

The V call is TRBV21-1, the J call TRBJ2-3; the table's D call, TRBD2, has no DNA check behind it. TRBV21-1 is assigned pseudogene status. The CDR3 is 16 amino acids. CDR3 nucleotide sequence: TGTGCCACCCCGGTTTTGGGGGGGACCGCATCAGATACGCAGTATTTT. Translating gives CATPVLGGTASDTQYF.

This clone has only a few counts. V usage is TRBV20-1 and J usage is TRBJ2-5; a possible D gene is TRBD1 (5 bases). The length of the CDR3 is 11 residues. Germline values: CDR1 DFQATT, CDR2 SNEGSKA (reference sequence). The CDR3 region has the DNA TGCAGCGTCCAGGGCCAAGAGACCCAGTACTTC. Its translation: CSVQGQETQYF.

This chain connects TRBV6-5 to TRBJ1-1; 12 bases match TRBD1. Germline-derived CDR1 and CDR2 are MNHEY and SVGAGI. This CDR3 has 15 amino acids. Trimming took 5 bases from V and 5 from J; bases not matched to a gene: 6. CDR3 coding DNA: TGTGCCAGCAGTCGGGACAGGGGGCGGATAACTGAAGCTTTCTTT. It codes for CASSRDRGRITEAFF.

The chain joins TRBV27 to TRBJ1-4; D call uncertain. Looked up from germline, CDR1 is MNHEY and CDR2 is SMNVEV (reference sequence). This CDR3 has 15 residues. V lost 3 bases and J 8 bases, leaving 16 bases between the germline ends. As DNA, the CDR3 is TGTGCCAGCAGTTTCCGGGGTCCCTTCAGGGAAAAACTGTTTTTT. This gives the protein CASSFRGPFREKLFF.

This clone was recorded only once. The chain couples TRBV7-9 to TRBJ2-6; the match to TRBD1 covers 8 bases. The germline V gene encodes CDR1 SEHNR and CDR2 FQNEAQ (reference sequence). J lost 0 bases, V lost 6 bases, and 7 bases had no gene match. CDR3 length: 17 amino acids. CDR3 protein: CASSPTGATSGANVLTF. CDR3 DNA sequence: TGTGCCAGCAGTCCGACAGGGGCTACCTCTGGGGCCAACGTCCTGACTTTC. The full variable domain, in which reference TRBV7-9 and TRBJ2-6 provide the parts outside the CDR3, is DTGVSQNPRHKITKRGQNVTFRCDPISEHNRLYWYRQTLGQGPEFLTYFQNEAQLEKSRLLSDRFSAERPKGSFSTLEIQRTEQGDSAMYLCASSPTGATSGANVLTFGAGSRLTVL.

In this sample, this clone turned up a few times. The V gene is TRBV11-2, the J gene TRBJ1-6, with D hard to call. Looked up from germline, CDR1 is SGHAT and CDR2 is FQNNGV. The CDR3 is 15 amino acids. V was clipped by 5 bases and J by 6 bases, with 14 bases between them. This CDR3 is CASSAVALRNSPLHF. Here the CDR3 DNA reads TGTGCCAGCAGCGCGGTGGCCCTGCGTAATTCACCCCTCCACTTT.

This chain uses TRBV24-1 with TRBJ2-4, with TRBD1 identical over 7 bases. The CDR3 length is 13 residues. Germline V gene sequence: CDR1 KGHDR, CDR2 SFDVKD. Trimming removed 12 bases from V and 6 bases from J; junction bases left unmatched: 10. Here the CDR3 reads CAPSGGDRNIQYF. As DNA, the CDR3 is TGTGCCCCGTCCGGTGGGGACAGAAACATTCAGTACTTC.

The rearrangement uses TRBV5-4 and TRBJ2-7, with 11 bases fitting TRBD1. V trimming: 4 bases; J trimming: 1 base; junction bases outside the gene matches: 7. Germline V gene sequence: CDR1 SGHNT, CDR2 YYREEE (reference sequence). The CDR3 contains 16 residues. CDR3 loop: CASSPSGTGGSYEQYF. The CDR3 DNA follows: TGTGCCAGCAGCCCCTCCGGGACAGGGGGTTCCTACGAGCAGTACTTC.

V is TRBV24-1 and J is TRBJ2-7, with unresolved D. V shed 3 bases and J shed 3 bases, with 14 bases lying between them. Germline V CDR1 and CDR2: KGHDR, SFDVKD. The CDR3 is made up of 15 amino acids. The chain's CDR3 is CATSDNRAGRYEQYF. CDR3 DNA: TGTGCCACCAGTGATAACCGAGCAGGTCGCTACGAGCAGTACTTC.

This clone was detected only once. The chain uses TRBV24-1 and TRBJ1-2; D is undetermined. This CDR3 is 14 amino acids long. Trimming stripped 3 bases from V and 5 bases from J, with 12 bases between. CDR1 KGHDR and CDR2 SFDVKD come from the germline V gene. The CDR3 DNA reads TGTGCCACCAGTGATGTTTCAGGCCCGTATGGCTACACCTTC. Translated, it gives CATSDVSGPYGYTF.

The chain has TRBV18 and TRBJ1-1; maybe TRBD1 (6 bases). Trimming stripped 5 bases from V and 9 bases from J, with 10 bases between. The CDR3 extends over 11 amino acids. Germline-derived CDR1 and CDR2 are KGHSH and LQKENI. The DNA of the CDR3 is TGTGCCAGCTCAGAAGACAGGCAAGCTTTCTTT. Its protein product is CASSEDRQAFF.

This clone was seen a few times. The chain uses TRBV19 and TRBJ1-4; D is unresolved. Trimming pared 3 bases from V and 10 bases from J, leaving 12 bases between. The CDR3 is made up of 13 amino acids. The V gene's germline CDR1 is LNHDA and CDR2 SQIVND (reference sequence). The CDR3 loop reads CASSITGKGKLFF. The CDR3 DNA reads TGTGCCAGTAGTATTACGGGGAAGGGAAAACTGTTTTTT.

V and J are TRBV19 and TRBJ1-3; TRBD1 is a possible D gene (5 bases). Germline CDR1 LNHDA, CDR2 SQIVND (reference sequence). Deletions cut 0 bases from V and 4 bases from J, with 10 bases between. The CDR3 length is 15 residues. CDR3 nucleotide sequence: TGTGCCAGTAGTATAGACCGGGACTTCGGAAACACCATATATTTT. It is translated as CASSIDRDFGNTIYF.

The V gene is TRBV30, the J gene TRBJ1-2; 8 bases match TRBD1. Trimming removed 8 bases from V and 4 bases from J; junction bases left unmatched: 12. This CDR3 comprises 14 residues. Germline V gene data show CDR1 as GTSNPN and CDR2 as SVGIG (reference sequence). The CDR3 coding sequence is TGTGCCGGGGGAGGAATCCAGGGGGCCTATGGCTACACCTTC. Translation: CAGGGIQGAYGYTF.

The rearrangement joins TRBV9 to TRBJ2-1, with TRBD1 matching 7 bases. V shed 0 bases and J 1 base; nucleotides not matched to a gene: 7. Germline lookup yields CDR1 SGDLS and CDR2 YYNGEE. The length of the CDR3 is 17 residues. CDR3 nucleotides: TGTGCCAGCAGCGTAGGGGTAGGGGGCGGGTCCTACAATGAGCAGTTCTTC. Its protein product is CASSVGVGGGSYNEQFF.

CDR3 sequence reads: CASSLDLAGANVLTF. The CDR3 DNA sequence: TGTGCCAGCAGCTTAGATCTCGCTGGGGCCAACGTCCTGACTTTC. The J gene is TRBJ2-6, the V gene TRBV11-2, with D unclear. The CDR3 sequence is 15 residues long. V dropped 0 bases and J dropped 2 bases, with 5 bases sitting between them. Germline assignment: CDR1 SGHAT and CDR2 FQNNGV.

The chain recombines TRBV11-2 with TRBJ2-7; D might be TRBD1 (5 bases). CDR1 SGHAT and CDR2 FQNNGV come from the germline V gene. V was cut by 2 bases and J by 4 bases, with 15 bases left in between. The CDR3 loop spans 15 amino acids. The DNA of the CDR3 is TGTGCCAGCAGCTTACCAAGACAGTTCCTTTACGAGCAGTACTTC. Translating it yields CASSLPRQFLYEQYF.

This chain's CDR3 is CASSYGLRARSEKLFF. The CDR3 DNA is TGTGCCAGCAGTTATGGCCTCAGGGCGAGATCCGAGAAACTGTTTTTT. The chain is built from TRBV6-5 and TRBJ1-4, with D perhaps TRBD1 (5 bases). The CDR3 runs 16 residues. Trimming cost V 3 bases and J 11 bases, with 22 bases left between them. The germline V gene encodes CDR1 MNHEY and CDR2 SVGAGI.